A selection of T cell receptor beta chains follows, all from one sample in a study of cytomegalovirus exposure and HLA in healthy donors. Sequencing was performed with immunoSEQ multiplex PCR; in TCRdb, only in-frame clones are kept and a portion is missing. The table lists around 100,000 clones, approximately 88% of them singletons. The source material was PBMCs. These receptors were obtained from a young man in good health and CMV-seronegative. Both conserved end residues are part of each CDR3. Fields, in order: clone size, V gene, J gene, D gene, CDR3 DNA, CDR3 protein. D genes are given only for firm matches. A row's size may be missing; if present it is once, few, many or a size class.

-	TRBV6-1	TRBJ1-3	-	TGTGCCAGCAGTCAGACACACTCTGGAAACACCATATATTTT	CASSQTHSGNTIYF
-	TRBV6-5	TRBJ1-2	TRBD1	TGTGCCAGCAGTTACATGAGGACAGGGGGCAGCTATGGCTACACCTTC	CASSYMRTGGSYGYTF
-	TRBV28	TRBJ1-3	-	TGTGCCAGCAGTTTTTGGGACAACTCTGGAAACACCATATATTTT	CASSFWDNSGNTIYF
once	TRBV2	TRBJ2-2	TRBD2	TGTGCCAGCACTGGGACTAGCGGGGAGAACACCGGGGAGCTGTTTTTT	CASTGTSGENTGELFF
-	TRBV6-5	TRBJ2-7	-	TGTGCCAGCAGTTACGGGACTCCTTACGAGCAGTACTTC	CASSYGTPYEQYF
-	TRBV28	TRBJ2-1	-	TGTGCCAGCAGTGCCCCCGCGGGTAGCTCCTACAATGAGCAGTTCTTC	CASSAPAGSSYNEQFF
-	TRBV7-2	TRBJ2-1	TRBD2	TGTGCCAGCAGCCCGGGACTAGCGGGAGGCAATGAGCAGTTCTTC	CASSPGLAGGNEQFF
-	TRBV19	TRBJ1-2	TRBD1	TGTGCCAGTAGTATTGGAGGGGGCGCGGCCCAAGCTAACTATGGCTACACCTTC	CASSIGGGAAQANYGYTF
few	TRBV30	TRBJ1-5	TRBD1	TGTGCCTATGACGACAGGGATAGCAATCAGCCCCAGCATTTT	CAYDDRDSNQPQHF
-	TRBV5-1	TRBJ2-3	TRBD2	TGCGCCAGCAGCTTGGGGACTAGCGGGAGAGATACGCAGTATTTT	CASSLGTSGRDTQYF
-	TRBV7-2	TRBJ2-5	-	TGTGCCAGCAGCTCTTTGGAGACCCAGTACTTC	CASSSLETQYF
once	TRBV5-4	TRBJ2-2	-	TGTGCCGGGGCCTTCCTCGGTGCTAAGGCCGGGGAGCTGTTTTTT	CAGAFLGAKAGELFF
-	TRBV7-9	TRBJ1-2	-	TGTGCCAGCAGCTTAGCGCGGTTCTATGGCTACACCTTC	CASSLARFYGYTF
-	TRBV29-1	TRBJ2-2	TRBD2	TGCAGCGTTACCAATAGCGGGAGTCACACCGGGGAGCTGTTTTTT	CSVTNSGSHTGELFF
once	TRBV27	TRBJ1-1	-	TGTGCCATACTAAGGGGCACTGAAGCTTTCTTT	CAILRGTEAFF
-	TRBV28	TRBJ2-7	-	TGTGCCAGCGGTATCGGGGAGGGGGACCGAAGCTTC	CASGIGEGDRSF
few	TRBV5-6	TRBJ2-5	-	TGTGCCAGCAGCTTCCCGGGGCAAGAGACCCAGTACTTC	CASSFPGQETQYF
-	TRBV6-4	TRBJ2-1	TRBD2	TGTGCCAGCAGTGAGGCGGGAGATAATAATGAGCAGTTCTTC	CASSEAGDNNEQFF
-	TRBV2	TRBJ2-7	-	TGTGCCAGCAGTGAAGGAGTCCACCCCTACGAGCAGTACTTC	CASSEGVHPYEQYF
-	TRBV7-9	TRBJ2-5	TRBD1	TGTGCCAGCAGCCCATCACAGGGGCGCGAGACCCAGTACTTC	CASSPSQGRETQYF
-	TRBV7-6	TRBJ1-2	TRBD1	TGTGCCAGCAACAGACAGGGGGGTATTAGAGGCTACACCTTC	CASNRQGGIRGYTF
-	TRBV5-1	TRBJ2-7	-	TGCGCCAGCAGCAGACAAGCCGTCTACGAGCAGTACTTC	CASSRQAVYEQYF
-	TRBV28	TRBJ1-1	TRBD1	TGTGCCAGCAGCAACCAGGGGGCGGAGACTGAAGCTTTCTTT	CASSNQGAETEAFF
-	TRBV10-1	TRBJ2-1	TRBD2	TGCGCCAGCAGCGCTCCCAAAAGCGGGAGCTCCTACAATGAGCAGTTCTTC	CASSAPKSGSSYNEQFF
few	TRBV4-2	TRBJ1-1	-	TGTGCCAGCAGCCAAGATGGGAGGACTGAAGCTTTCTTT	CASSQDGRTEAFF
-	TRBV15	TRBJ2-2	-	TGTGCCACCGGGGCCCAGGGAACCGGGGAGCTGTTTTTT	CATGAQGTGELFF
-	TRBV7-2	TRBJ2-7	TRBD2	TGTGCCAGCAGCCCCGGGAGGAGCCCTGCGTACGAGCAGTACTTC	CASSPGRSPAYEQYF
-	TRBV7-8	TRBJ1-3	TRBD1	TGTGCCAGCAGTTCTGGGACAGGGTCACAGAACACCATATATTTT	CASSSGTGSQNTIYF
-	TRBV29-1	TRBJ2-1	-	TGCAGCGTTATGGGGGGCGGGAGTAGCAATGAGCAGTTCTTC	CSVMGGGSSNEQFF
-	TRBV6-5	TRBJ2-7	-	TGTGCCAGCAGTTACTCGGACTTGGGGTACGAGCAGTACTTC	CASSYSDLGYEQYF
-	TRBV5-1	TRBJ2-7	-	TGCGCCAGCAGCTTGCAGGGCCCCTACGAGCAGTACTTC	CASSLQGPYEQYF
-	TRBV4-2	TRBJ2-5	TRBD2	TGTGCCAGCAGCCAATCACTAGCGGTCTCCCGGCGGGAGACCCAGTACTTC	CASSQSLAVSRRETQYF
-	TRBV19	TRBJ1-1	-	TGTGCCAGTAATCCGGGATCCCTCAACACTGAAGCTTTCTTT	CASNPGSLNTEAFF
-	TRBV27	TRBJ1-5	-	TGTGCCAGCAGCCTTGACAGTTATCAGCCCCAGCATTTT	CASSLDSYQPQHF
-	TRBV11-3	TRBJ2-5	-	TGTGCCAGCAGCTCTGGACAGTTGAACCAAGAGACCCAGTACTTC	CASSSGQLNQETQYF
-	TRBV28	TRBJ1-2	-	TGTGCCAGCAGTTTCGGCTATGGCTACACCTTC	CASSFGYGYTF
-	TRBV7-9	TRBJ1-4	TRBD1	TGTGCCAGCAGTTTGCGTGGGACAGGGGCCCTGGGGGTTGAAAAACTGTTTTTT	CASSLRGTGALGVEKLFF
-	TRBV28	TRBJ2-7	TRBD2	TGTGCCAGCAGTCAGCTAGCGGGCAACTCCTACGAGCAGTACTTC	CASSQLAGNSYEQYF
-	TRBV29-1	TRBJ2-7	TRBD2	TGCAGCGTTGAGTGGATTAGCGGGAGAAGGGAGCAGTACTTC	CSVEWISGRREQYF
-	TRBV28	TRBJ1-5	TRBD1	TGTGCCAGCAGTTTTCGGATTGCCGGCAGGGGGCGTCAGCCCCAGCATTTT	CASSFRIAGRGRQPQHF
-	TRBV27	TRBJ2-3	-	TGTGCCAGCAGTTTAGGCCGCACAGATACGCAGTATTTT	CASSLGRTDTQYF
-	TRBV28	TRBJ1-5	TRBD1	TGTGCCAGCACCCTCAACAGGGGTAGCAATCAGCCCCAGCATTTT	CASTLNRGSNQPQHF
-	TRBV19	TRBJ1-1	-	TGTGCCAGTAGTATAGTGGATAGGGGTCCGGCTGAAGCTTTCTTT	CASSIVDRGPAEAFF
-	TRBV4-1	TRBJ1-4	-	TGCGCCAGCAGCCAGCGCAGGGAAAATGAAAAACTGTTTTTT	CASSQRRENEKLFF
-	TRBV5-1	TRBJ2-5	-	TGCGCCAGCAGCTTGGCCGGGACTCCCCAAGAGACCCAGTACTTC	CASSLAGTPQETQYF
-	TRBV28	TRBJ2-1	TRBD2	TGTGCCAGCAAATCTAGCGGGGGTCGTGATGAGCAGTTCTTC	CASKSSGGRDEQFF